This TCR beta chain derives from a study of response to subunit inactivated influenza vaccine. This CDR3 spans 14 amino acids. With 2 bases clipped from V and 1 base from J, the junction kept 3 bases outside the gene matches. Germline CDR1 reads DFQATT; CDR2 reads SNEGSKA (reference sequence). This clonotype was counted at least ten times. Its antigen is currently unknown. Whole-study findings and limits: Authors suggested each seasonal influenza vaccination recruits few new T cells.

Each CDR3 protein gets one entry after TCRdb re-called the RT-PCR reads with MiXCR. The sample lists around 520,000 distinct CDR3 sequences, about 25% seen once, with 1.9% in the top ten. The chain uses TRBV20-1 and TRBJ2-7; 9 nucleotides match TRBD1. The sequencing used CD4+ T cells sorted from PBMCs, collected less than 6 days after vaccination. The sequence derives from a man between 50 and 59 years old who received an inactivated influenza vaccine. CDR3 region: CSARSTGGSYEQYF. The CDR3 DNA sequence: TGCAGTGCTAGATCGACAGGGGGTTCCTACGAGCAGTACTTC.